The T cell receptor beta chain under discussion was sequenced for a study of T cells after yellow fever vaccination. Study-level points and caveats: It was a weaker secondary response, yet one that peaked faster, at day 5 versus 15. FACS-sorted repertoires could contain abundant clonotypes contaminating from the bulk population.

Germline trimming cut 6 bases from V and 2 bases from J; bases unmatched to any gene: 9. CDR3 length: 16 residues. Germline-derived CDR1 and CDR2 are SGHDT and YYEEEE. It was through 5'RACE template switching that TCR cDNA was made, with a universal primer site and UMIs added. TCRdb used MiXCR to reprocess the 5' RACE reads, holding one entry per CDR3 protein. The sample contains about 210,000 distinct CDR3 sequences, 3% to 3.5% of which appear only once. Comments on this clonotype: Its antigen is not known.

The starting material was CD4+ T cells sorted from PBMCs, obtained 10 days after the yellow fever booster vaccination. The clonotype originates from a man aged 18 to 30 who received the YFV17D yellow fever vaccine. This rearrangement joins TRBV5-6 to TRBJ2-3; 10 bases line up with TRBD2. CDR3 bases: TGTGCCAGCACCACCCCTAGCGGGGGCCCCACAGATACGCAGTATTTT. Translating it yields CASTTPSGGPTDTQYF.